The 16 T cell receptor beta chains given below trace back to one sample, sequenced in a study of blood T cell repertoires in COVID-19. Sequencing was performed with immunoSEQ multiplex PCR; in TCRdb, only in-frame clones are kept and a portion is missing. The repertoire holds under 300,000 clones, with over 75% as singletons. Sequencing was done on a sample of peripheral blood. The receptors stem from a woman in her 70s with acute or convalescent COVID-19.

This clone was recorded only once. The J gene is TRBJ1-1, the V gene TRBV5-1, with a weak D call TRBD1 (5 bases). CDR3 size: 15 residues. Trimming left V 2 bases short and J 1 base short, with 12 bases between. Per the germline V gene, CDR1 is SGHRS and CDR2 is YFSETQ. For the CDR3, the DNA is TGCGCCAGCAGCTTTCAGGGTCCCCCGAACACTGAAGCTTTCTTT. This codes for CASSFQGPPNTEAFF.

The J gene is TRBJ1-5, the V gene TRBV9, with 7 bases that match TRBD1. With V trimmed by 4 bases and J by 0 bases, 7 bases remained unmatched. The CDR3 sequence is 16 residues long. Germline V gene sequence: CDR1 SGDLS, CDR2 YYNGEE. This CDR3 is CASSPGGPASNQPQHF. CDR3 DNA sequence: TGTGCCAGCAGCCCAGGGGGGCCGGCTAGCAATCAGCCCCAGCATTTT. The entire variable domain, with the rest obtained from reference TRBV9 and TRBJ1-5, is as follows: DSGVTQTPKHLITATGQRVTLRCSPRSGDLSVYWYQQSLDQGLQFLIQYYNGEERAKGNILERFSAQQFPDLHSELNLSSLELGDSALYFCASSPGGPASNQPQHFGDGTRLSIL.

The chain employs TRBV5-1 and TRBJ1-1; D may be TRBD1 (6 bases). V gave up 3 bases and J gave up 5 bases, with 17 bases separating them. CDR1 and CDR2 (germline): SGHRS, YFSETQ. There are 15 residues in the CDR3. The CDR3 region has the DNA TGCGCCAGCAGCTCGACAGGTCGATCAGAGACTGAAGCTTTCTTT. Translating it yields CASSSTGRSETEAFF.

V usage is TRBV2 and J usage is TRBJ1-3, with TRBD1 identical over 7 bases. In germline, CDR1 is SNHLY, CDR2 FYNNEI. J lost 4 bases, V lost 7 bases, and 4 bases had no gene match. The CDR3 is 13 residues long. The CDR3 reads CASTEDRGNTIYF. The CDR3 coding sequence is TGTGCCAGCACGGAGGACAGGGGAAACACCATATATTTT. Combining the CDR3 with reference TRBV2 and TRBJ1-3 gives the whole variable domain EPEVTQTPSHQVTQMGQEVILRCVPISNHLYFYWYRQILGQKVEFLVSFYNNEISEKSEIFDDQFSVERPDGSNFTLKIRSTKLEDSAMYFCASTEDRGNTIYFGEGSWLTVV.

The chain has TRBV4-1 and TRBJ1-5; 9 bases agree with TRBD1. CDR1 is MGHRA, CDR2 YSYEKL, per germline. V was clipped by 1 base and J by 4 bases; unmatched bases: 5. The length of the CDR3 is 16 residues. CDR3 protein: CASSQVGTGRNQPQHF. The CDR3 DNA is TGCGCCAGCAGCCAAGTAGGGACAGGGAGGAATCAGCCCCAGCATTTT.

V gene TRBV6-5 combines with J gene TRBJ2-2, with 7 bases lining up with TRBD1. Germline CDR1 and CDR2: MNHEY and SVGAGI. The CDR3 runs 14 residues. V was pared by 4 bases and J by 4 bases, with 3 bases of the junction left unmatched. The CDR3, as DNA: TGTGCCAGCAGTTTTCACAGGGGCACCGGGGAGCTGTTTTTT. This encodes CASSFHRGTGELFF.

The CDR3: CSARDQVEQYF. The CDR3 DNA follows: TGCAGTGCTAGAGATCAGGTCGAGCAGTACTTC. This chain connects TRBV20-1 to TRBJ2-7; D not resolved. The V end was cut by 0 bases, the J end by 6 bases, with 6 bases between. CDR1 DFQATT and CDR2 SNEGSKA come from the germline V gene (reference sequence). The CDR3 totals 11 residues.

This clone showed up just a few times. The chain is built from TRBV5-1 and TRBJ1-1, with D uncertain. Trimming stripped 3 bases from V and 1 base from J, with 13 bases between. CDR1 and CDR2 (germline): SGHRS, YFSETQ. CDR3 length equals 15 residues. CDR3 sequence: CASSSAIPGNTEAFF. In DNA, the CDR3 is TGCGCCAGCAGCTCGGCCATCCCAGGGAACACTGAAGCTTTCTTT. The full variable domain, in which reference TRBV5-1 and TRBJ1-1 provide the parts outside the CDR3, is KAGVTQTPRYLIKTRGQQVTLSCSPISGHRSVSWYQQTPGQGLQFLFEYFSETQRNKGNFPGRFSGRQFSNSRSEMNVSTLELGDSALYLCASSSAIPGNTEAFFGQGTRLTVV.

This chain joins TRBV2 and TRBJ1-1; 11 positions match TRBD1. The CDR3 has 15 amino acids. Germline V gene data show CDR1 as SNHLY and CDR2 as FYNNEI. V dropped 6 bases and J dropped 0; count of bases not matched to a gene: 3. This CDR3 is CASREGQGVNTEAFF. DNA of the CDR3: TGTGCCAGCAGGGAGGGACAGGGGGTGAACACTGAAGCTTTCTTT.

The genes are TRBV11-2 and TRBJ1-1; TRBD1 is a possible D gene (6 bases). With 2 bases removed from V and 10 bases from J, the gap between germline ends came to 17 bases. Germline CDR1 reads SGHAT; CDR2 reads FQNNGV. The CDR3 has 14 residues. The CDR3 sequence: CASSLPPGGGLAFF. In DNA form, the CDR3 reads TGTGCCAGCAGCTTACCACCGGGAGGGGGGTTAGCTTTCTTT.

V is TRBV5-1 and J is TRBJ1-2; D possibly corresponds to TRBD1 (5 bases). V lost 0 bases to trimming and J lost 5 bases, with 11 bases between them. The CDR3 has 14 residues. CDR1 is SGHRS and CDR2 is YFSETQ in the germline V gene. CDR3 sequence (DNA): TGCGCCAGCAGCTTGGGACAGAGCCCTTATGGCTACACCTTC. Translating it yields CASSLGQSPYGYTF. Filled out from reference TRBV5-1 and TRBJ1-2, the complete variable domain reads KAGVTQTPRYLIKTRGQQVTLSCSPISGHRSVSWYQQTPGQGLQFLFEYFSETQRNKGNFPGRFSGRQFSNSRSEMNVSTLELGDSALYLCASSLGQSPYGYTFGSGTRLTVV.

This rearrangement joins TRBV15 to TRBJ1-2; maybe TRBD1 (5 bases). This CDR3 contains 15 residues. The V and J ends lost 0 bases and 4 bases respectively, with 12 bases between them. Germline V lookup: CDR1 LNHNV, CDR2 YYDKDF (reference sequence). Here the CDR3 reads CATSREQVGGYGYTF. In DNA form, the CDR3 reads TGTGCCACCAGCAGAGAACAGGTGGGGGGCTATGGCTACACCTTC.

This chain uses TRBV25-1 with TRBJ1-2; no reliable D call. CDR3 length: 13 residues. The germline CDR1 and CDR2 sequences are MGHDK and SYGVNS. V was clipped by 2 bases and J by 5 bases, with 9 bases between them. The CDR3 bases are TGTGCCAGCAGTGAAGTCCCCCAATATGGCTACACCTTC. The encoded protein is CASSEVPQYGYTF.

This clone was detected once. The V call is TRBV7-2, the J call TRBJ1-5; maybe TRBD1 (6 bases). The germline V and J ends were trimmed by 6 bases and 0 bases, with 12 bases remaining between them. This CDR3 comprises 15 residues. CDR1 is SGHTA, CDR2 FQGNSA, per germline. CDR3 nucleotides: TGTGCCAGCAGTGTCGGACAGTATAGCAATCAGCCCCAGCATTTT. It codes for CASSVGQYSNQPQHF.

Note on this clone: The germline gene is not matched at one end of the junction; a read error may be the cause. CDR3 sequence (DNA): TGTGCTAGCAGCCCAGGGGAGAACACTGAAGCTTTCTTT. Its protein is CASSPGENTEAFF. The V gene is TRBV7-7, the J gene TRBJ1-1; TRBD1 might be the D (6 bases). Germline assignment: CDR1 SSHAT and CDR2 FNYEAQ (reference sequence). CDR3 length: 13 amino acids.

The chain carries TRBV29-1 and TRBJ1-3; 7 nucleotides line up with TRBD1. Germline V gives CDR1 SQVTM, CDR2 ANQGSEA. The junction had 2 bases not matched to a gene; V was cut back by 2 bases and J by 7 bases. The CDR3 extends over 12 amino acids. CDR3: CSVEKGANTIYF. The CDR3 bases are TGCAGCGTTGAAAAGGGGGCCAACACCATATATTTT. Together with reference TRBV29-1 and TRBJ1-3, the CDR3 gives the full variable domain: SAVISQKPSRDICQRGTSLTIQCQVDSQVTMMFWYRQQPGQSLTLIATANQGSEATYESGFVIDKFPISRPNLTFSTLTVSNMSPEDSSIYLCSVEKGANTIYFGEGSWLTVV.